This passage covers 32 T cell receptor beta chains from one sample sequenced in a study of blood T cell repertoires in COVID-19. Here immunoSEQ multiplex PCR was the method, and the copy in TCRdb shows in-frame clones only, minus some. The repertoire includes tens of thousands of clones, 85% to 90% of them detected once, and 3.5% to 5% sits in the top ten. The specimen was peripheral blood. The receptors here all came from a man in his fifties or sixties with acute or convalescent COVID-19.

The V call is TRBV18, the J call TRBJ1-4; 9 bases are a match to TRBD1. Germline V gene data show CDR1 as KGHSH and CDR2 as LQKENI. V dropped 1 base and J dropped 8; count of bases not matched to a gene: 5. The CDR3 consists of 15 residues. DNA of the CDR3: TGTGCCAGCTCACCACGGACAGGGGACAGCGAAAAACTGTTTTTT. Amino acids: CASSPRTGDSEKLFF.

V gene TRBV5-6 combines with J gene TRBJ1-1; TRBD1 might be the D (5 bases). This CDR3 has 14 amino acids. Trimming removed 4 bases at V and 1 base at J, with 11 bases between. Germline values: CDR1 SGHDT, CDR2 YYEEEE. In DNA form, the CDR3 reads TGTGCCAGCAGCCAGACAGTCCCGAACACTGAAGCTTTCTTT. This encodes CASSQTVPNTEAFF.

The V and J genes are TRBV18 and TRBJ1-2, with TRBD1 as a possible D gene (5 bases). The germline V and J ends were trimmed by 5 bases and 5 bases, with 21 bases remaining between them. Germline V lookup: CDR1 KGHSH, CDR2 LQKENI. The CDR3 loop spans 16 amino acids. This CDR3 is CASSSYSPGGGYGYTF. CDR3 sequence (DNA): TGTGCCAGCTCATCATACTCCCCGGGGGGGGGTTATGGCTACACCTTC.

J is TRBJ2-2 and V is TRBV28; TRBD1 aligns across 11 bases. CDR1 and CDR2 (germline): MDHEN, SYDVKM. Trimming at V came to 2 bases and at J to 5 bases, leaving 10 bases not matched to a gene. The CDR3 totals 18 residues. In DNA, the CDR3 is TGTGCCAGCAGTTTAAGGGTCGGCCGGGACAGGGGGACCGGGGAGCTGTTTTTT. Translating gives CASSLRVGRDRGTGELFF. The full variable domain, its missing parts supplied by reference TRBV28 and TRBJ2-2, is DVKVTQSSRYLVKRTGEKVFLECVQDMDHENMFWYRQDPGLGLRLIYFSYDVKMKEKGDIPEGYSVSREKKERFSLILESASTNQTSMYLCASSLRVGRDRGTGELFFGEGSRLTVL.

This clone was seen only once. The gene calls are TRBV15 and TRBJ1-5; no reliable D call. V was clipped by 10 bases and J by 4 bases, with 5 bases between them. In germline, CDR1 is LNHNV, CDR2 YYDKDF (reference sequence). This CDR3 spans 10 amino acids. CDR3 region: CASRNQPQHF. In DNA, the CDR3 is TGTGCCAGTAGAAATCAGCCCCAGCATTTT.

The chain links TRBV9 to TRBJ2-7; the D gene is possibly TRBD1 (5 bases). Trimming stripped 0 bases from V and 6 bases from J, with 13 bases between. In germline, CDR1 is SGDLS, CDR2 YYNGEE. This CDR3 has 14 residues. As DNA, the CDR3 is TGTGCCAGCAGCGTAGGAACAGGTCCCATCGAGCAGTACTTC. Its protein product is CASSVGTGPIEQYF.

This clone was counted only a few times. The V call is TRBV7-2, the J call TRBJ1-6; D is unclear. V lost 5 bases to trimming and J lost 1 base, with 21 bases between them. CDR1 and CDR2 from the germline V gene are SGHTA and FQGNSA. The CDR3 has 19 amino acids. The CDR3: CASSPLARGYRSYNSPLHF. In DNA, the CDR3 is TGTGCCAGCAGCCCCCTGGCCCGCGGTTATCGGTCCTATAATTCACCCCTCCACTTT.

The J gene is TRBJ2-3, the V gene TRBV5-1, with 9 positions matching TRBD2. CDR1 is SGHRS and CDR2 is YFSETQ in the germline V gene. The CDR3 spans 15 residues. The V gene end was trimmed by 0 bases and the J gene end by 2 bases; junction bases not matched to a gene: 1. CDR3 region: CASSLEGLATDTQYF. CDR3 bases: TGCGCCAGCAGCTTGGAGGGACTAGCCACAGATACGCAGTATTTT.

The chain recombines TRBV5-6 with TRBJ2-6; a possible D gene is TRBD2 (6 bases). Germline V lookup: CDR1 SGHDT, CDR2 YYEEEE. V lost 1 base and J lost 2, with 13 bases in between. The CDR3 is made up of 17 amino acids. CDR3 nucleotide sequence: TGTGCCAGCAGCTTGTGGGTTCGGGGGACTGGGGCCAACGTCCTGACTTTC. Residues: CASSLWVRGTGANVLTF.

V is TRBV5-1 and J is TRBJ1-1, with 7 bases that match TRBD1. Germline CDR1 and CDR2: SGHRS and YFSETQ. V was pared by 5 bases and J by 0 bases, with 13 bases of the junction left unmatched. The CDR3 length is 17 residues. The CDR3 is CASSSRRDGQVNTEAFF. CDR3 nucleotides: TGCGCCAGCAGTTCTCGTAGGGACGGACAGGTGAACACTGAAGCTTTCTTT.

The chain combines TRBV4-2 with TRBJ2-7; 7 nucleotides agree with TRBD2. From germline, CDR1 is LGHNA and CDR2 YNFKEQ. This CDR3 region has 16 residues. The V and J ends lost 1 base and 3 bases, in that order; junction bases with no gene match: 9. The DNA for the CDR3 is TGTGCCAGCAGCCAAGTTTCAGGACTAGTAGGCTACGAGCAGTACTTC. This sequence encodes CASSQVSGLVGYEQYF.

The genes are TRBV27 and TRBJ2-7, with D possibly being TRBD1 (6 bases). There are 13 residues in the CDR3. The ends were cut back, 4 bases at V and 2 bases at J, with 9 bases in the middle. Germline V CDR1 and CDR2: MNHEY, SMNVEV (reference sequence). In DNA, the CDR3 is TGTGCCAGCAGTTCAGGGGTGGCCTACGAGCAGTACTTC. Its protein product is CASSSGVAYEQYF.

The chain links TRBV4-1 to TRBJ2-1, with 10 nucleotides matching TRBD2. The CDR3 totals 18 residues. V dropped 0 bases and J dropped 12; count of bases not matched to a gene: 17. Germline lookup yields CDR1 MGHRA and CDR2 YSYEKL. The CDR3 DNA reads as TGCGCCAGCAGCCAAGATCGTGGACTAGCGGCTCGCCGGAGATCGCAGTTCTTC. Translated: CASSQDRGLAARRRSQFF.

The rearrangement uses TRBV11-2 and TRBJ1-1; TRBD1 matches 8 bases. CDR1 is SGHAT and CDR2 is FQNNGV in the germline V gene. Germline trimming cut 5 bases from V and 3 bases from J; bases unmatched to any gene: 5. CDR3 length equals 14 residues. The DNA of the CDR3 is TGTGCCAGCAGCCGGACAGGGACTTACACTGAAGCTTTCTTT. It encodes CASSRTGTYTEAFF.

The chain links TRBV27 to TRBJ1-4; possibly TRBD1 for D (5 bases). CDR1 is MNHEY, CDR2 SMNVEV, per germline (reference sequence). CDR3 length: 14 residues. Trimming stripped 5 bases from V and 7 bases from J, with 14 bases between. CDR3 protein: CASSPLQESEKLFF. The CDR3 DNA reads TGTGCCAGCAGTCCATTACAGGAAAGTGAAAAACTGTTTTTT.

This clone showed up just once. The chain uses TRBV4-2 and TRBJ2-3, with 12 bases aligning to TRBD2. Germline lookup yields CDR1 LGHNA and CDR2 YNFKEQ. The CDR3 spans 14 residues. Trimming cost V 5 bases and J 3 bases; bases outside gene matches: 0. CDR3 loop: CASSTSGGTDTQYF. CDR3 bases: TGTGCCAGCAGCACTAGCGGGGGGACAGATACGCAGTATTTT.

This clone was counted only a few times. The V gene is TRBV6-5, the J gene TRBJ2-5; 7 nucleotides align to TRBD2. Trimming removed 10 bases from V and 3 bases from J; junction bases left unmatched: 8. The CDR3 is 13 residues long. CDR1 and CDR2 (germline): MNHEY, SVGAGI. Here the CDR3 DNA reads TGTGCCACCGCTGGGGGGGGAAAAGAGACCCAGTACTTC. As protein: CATAGGGKETQYF.

The chain recombines TRBV19 with TRBJ1-4; 7 bases are shared with TRBD1. Unmatched junction bases numbered 9, after V lost 8 bases and J lost 3 bases. Germline CDR1 LNHDA, CDR2 SQIVND (reference sequence). The CDR3 runs 15 residues. The CDR3 here is CASGSSGTANEKLFF. The CDR3 nucleotides are TGTGCCAGTGGTTCCTCCGGGACAGCTAATGAAAAACTGTTTTTT.

The CDR3, as DNA: TGTGCCAGCAGGCTACAGGGTAACGAAAAACTGTTTTTT. It codes for CASRLQGNEKLFF. The chain carries TRBV12-3 or TRBV12-4 and TRBJ1-4; tentatively, D is TRBD1 (6 bases). The CDR3 totals 13 residues. The V and J ends lost 6 bases and 8 bases respectively, with 13 bases between them.

CDR3 sequence (DNA): TGTGCCAGCAGTTACATTGTTGGGAGAGGCTACACCTTC. Translation: CASSYIVGRGYTF. This chain uses TRBV6-2 or TRBV6-3 with TRBJ1-2; D uncertain. The V end lost 2 bases, the J end lost 8 bases, and 12 bases lay between the germline ends. This CDR3 comprises 13 residues. Germline V gene lookup returns CDR1 MNHEY and CDR2 SVGEGT.

The chain joins TRBV27 to TRBJ2-2, with D possibly being TRBD2 (6 bases). Between the trimmed V and J ends, which lost 4 bases and 6 bases, there was a span of 21 bases. The V gene's germline CDR1 is MNHEY and CDR2 SMNVEV (reference sequence). The CDR3 has 17 amino acids. CDR3 bases: TGTGCCAGCAGTTGGGGGTTGGGGACTCTCAAGTCCGGGGAGCTGTTTTTT. Amino acids: CASSWGLGTLKSGELFF.

The V and J genes are TRBV7-9 and TRBJ1-2, with 12 positions matching TRBD1. The V segment lost 5 bases and the J segment 6 bases; nucleotides outside the gene matches: 16. The germline CDR1 and CDR2 sequences are SEHNR and FQNEAQ (reference sequence). CDR3 length equals 18 residues. DNA of the CDR3: TGTGCCAGCAGCCCGACCCCTATTTCCGGGACAGGGGGCGATGGCTACACCTTC. Its protein product is CASSPTPISGTGGDGYTF.

This clone was observed a handful of times. The chain joins TRBV6-5 to TRBJ2-1, with D perhaps TRBD1 (6 bases). The CDR3 sequence is 12 residues long. CDR1 and CDR2 (germline): MNHEY, SVGAGI. The V end was cut by 10 bases, the J end by 4 bases, with 11 bases between. DNA of the CDR3: TGTGCCACTGGGGGCGGTTACAATGAGCAGTTCTTC. It yields the protein CATGGGYNEQFF.

This chain joins TRBV28 and TRBJ1-4; 8 bases are a match to TRBD1. CDR3 length equals 14 residues. J was trimmed by 7 bases and V by 7 bases; bases with no gene match: 8. The germline CDR1 and CDR2 sequences are MDHEN and SYDVKM. Here the CDR3 DNA reads TGTGCCAGCATGGGCGGACAGGGAGGTGAAAAACTGTTTTTT. Its protein product is CASMGGQGGEKLFF.

The chain joins TRBV27 to TRBJ1-1; D is possibly TRBD1 (6 bases). Germline CDR1 MNHEY, CDR2 SMNVEV (reference sequence). Trimming shortened V by 6 bases and J by 0 bases, and 17 bases separated the two germline ends. CDR3 length equals 16 residues. This chain's CDR3 is CASSILRGALNTEAFF. CDR3 bases: TGTGCCAGCAGCATCCTCAGGGGTGCCTTGAACACTGAAGCTTTCTTT.

The chain uses TRBV27 and TRBJ2-5; 13 bases fit TRBD2. Germline CDR1 MNHEY, CDR2 SMNVEV (reference sequence). After removal of 4 bases from V and 5 bases from J, the junction contained 7 bases not matched to a gene. CDR3 length equals 16 residues. CDR3 sequence: CASSSGLAGEWETQYF. CDR3 DNA sequence: TGTGCCAGCAGTTCTGGACTAGCGGGAGAGTGGGAGACCCAGTACTTC.

The chain carries TRBV5-1 and TRBJ2-1; D is uncertain. The germline gives CDR1 SGHRS, CDR2 YFSETQ. CDR3 length: 14 amino acids. Trimming stripped 1 base from V and 3 bases from J, with 8 bases between. The CDR3 coding sequence is TGCGCCAGCAGCTTGATGGCCAGCTACAATGAGCAGTTCTTC. This codes for CASSLMASYNEQFF.

J is TRBJ2-1 and V is TRBV11-3; possible D gene TRBD1, 6 bases. The CDR3 length is 17 residues. Germline assignment: CDR1 SGHNT and CDR2 YENEEA. The ends were cut back, 5 bases at V and 5 bases at J, with 22 bases in the middle. The CDR3 is CASSRGESSWGHNEQFF. CDR3 DNA sequence: TGTGCCAGCAGCCGGGGAGAATCAAGCTGGGGGCACAATGAGCAGTTCTTC.

This chain links TRBV6-5 with TRBJ1-5; 7 bases map to TRBD1. Trimming cost V 2 bases and J 5 bases; bases outside gene matches: 9. Per germline, CDR1 MNHEY and CDR2 SVGAGI. The CDR3 sequence is 16 residues long. The CDR3 here is CASSYKGAIGHQPQHF. The CDR3 DNA sequence: TGTGCCAGCAGTTACAAGGGGGCCATAGGTCATCAGCCCCAGCATTTT.

This sequence joins TRBV6-5 and TRBJ1-2; the match to TRBD1 covers 7 bases. V shed 6 bases and J 1 base; nucleotides not matched to a gene: 5. The V gene's germline CDR1 is MNHEY and CDR2 SVGAGI. This CDR3 region has 14 residues. CDR3 protein: CASRRQGHNYGYTF. The CDR3 coding sequence is TGTGCCAGCAGGCGACAGGGACATAACTATGGCTACACCTTC.

This clone turned up a few times. J is TRBJ1-5 and V is TRBV7-9; D is unresolved. The V gene's germline CDR1 is SEHNR and CDR2 FQNEAQ (reference sequence). V lost 1 base and J lost 2, with 12 bases in between. The CDR3 totals 16 residues. The CDR3 spells CASSLDIGQRNQPQHF. DNA for the CDR3: TGTGCCAGCAGCTTAGATATCGGTCAACGCAATCAGCCCCAGCATTTT. The variable domain in full, completed from reference TRBV7-9 and TRBJ1-5, reads DTGVSQNPRHKITKRGQNVTFRCDPISEHNRLYWYRQTLGQGPEFLTYFQNEAQLEKSRLLSDRFSAERPKGSFSTLEIQRTEQGDSAMYLCASSLDIGQRNQPQHFGDGTRLSIL.

The V and J genes are TRBV7-2 and TRBJ2-4; perhaps TRBD1 as D (6 bases). Deletions cut 5 bases from V and 0 bases from J, with 14 bases between. The CDR3 consists of 16 residues. CDR1 is SGHTA and CDR2 is FQGNSA in the germline V gene. The CDR3 DNA sequence: TGTGCCAGCAGCCGTAGACAGGTGCTAGCCAAAAACATTCAGTACTTC. Its translation is CASSRRQVLAKNIQYF.